This T cell receptor beta chain is from a study of T cells in Graves' hyperthyroidism and ophthalmopathy. The overall study: Sampling of peripheral blood happened at initial diagnosis, prior to any treatment.

TCR beta CDR3 sequences were amplified from RNA transcripts. Using the HTBI primer set, a first-round RT-PCR was run on the TCR CDR3. MiXCR, run by TCRdb on the multiplex PCR reads, gives a single entry per CDR3 protein. Here the sample spans more than 550,000 distinct CDR3 sequences, around a sixth being singletons. This clonotype was seen a few times. This CDR3 is built from 13 residues. Germline V lookup: CDR1 SQVTM, CDR2 ANQGSEA. V was cut by 4 bases and J by 0 bases, with 7 bases left in between. The chain couples TRBV29-1 to TRBJ2-1; D not resolved. This TCR was recovered from a woman aged 45-65 years with Graves' hyperthyroidism that later progressed to Graves' ophthalmopathy. The sequencing sample was made of blood. The CDR3 bases are TGCAGCGTTGTTCCTAGCTCCTACAATGAGCAGTTCTTC. Its translation is CSVVPSSYNEQFF.